A selection of T cell receptor beta chains follows, all from one sample in a study of technical replicates of blood from a handful of donors. Sequencing used immunoSEQ multiplex PCR; TCRdb keeps in-frame clones, though not all of them. The table lists about 75,000 clones, 95% to 98% of them singletons. Material: T cells isolated from PBMCs. The receptors were sampled from a human donor in good health. The CDR3 runs from the conserved cysteine through the conserved F or W. Each record gives: CDR3 length, J gene, D gene, clone size, V gene, CDR3 DNA, CDR3 protein. D genes are given only for firm matches. For some rows the clone size is stated as once, few or many, or as a class when expanded; others skip it.

>13|TRBJ1-1|-|-|TRBV10-3
TGTGCCATCAGTGCCCTGGGGCAGGATGAAGCTTTCTTT
CAISALGQDEAFF
>15|TRBJ2-1|-|-|TRBV10-3
TGTGCCATCAGTGCCATAAGGGAGCAAAACAATGAGCAGTTCTTC
CAISAIREQNNEQFF
>16|TRBJ2-7|TRBD1|-|TRBV5-1
TGCGCCAGCAGCTTTGGGTCTGGGACAGGGAACTACGAGCAGTACTTC
CASSFGSGTGNYEQYF
>15|TRBJ2-1|-|-|TRBV2
TGTGCCAGCAGTGAGGAGGGCGGTATTAGAGGTGAGCAGTTCTTC
CASSEEGGIRGEQFF
>11|TRBJ2-5|-|-|TRBV11-2
TGTGCCAGCAGTATACAAGAGACCCAGTACTTC
CASSIQETQYF
>18|TRBJ2-3|TRBD2|-|TRBV7-7
TGTGCCAGCAGCTTAGAGTTTAGCGGGAGGCTGGTGACAGATACGCAGTATTTT
CASSLEFSGRLVTDTQYF
>16|TRBJ2-7|TRBD1|-|TRBV28
TGTGCCAGCAACCTCGGACGGACAGGACTTTACTACGAGCAGTACTTC
CASNLGRTGLYYEQYF
>16|TRBJ2-7|TRBD1|-|TRBV5-1
TGCGCCAGCAGCTTGGGACCGGGACAGGATGCCTACGAGCAGTACTTC
CASSLGPGQDAYEQYF
>16|TRBJ2-6|-|-|TRBV19
TGTGCCAGTAGTACGTCAGGACTAACTGGGGCCAACGTCCTGACTTTC
CASSTSGLTGANVLTF
>13|TRBJ1-2|TRBD1|-|TRBV5-1
TGCGCCAGCAGCTCAAATACAGGGGATGGCTACACCTTC
CASSSNTGDGYTF
>15|TRBJ2-2|TRBD2|-|TRBV5-1
TGCGCCAGCAGCTCCCGGACTAGGGGCACCGGGGAGCTGTTTTTT
CASSSRTRGTGELFF
>15|TRBJ2-1|TRBD2|-|TRBV19
TGTGCCAGTAGTAGTCTAGCGGTACCCTACAATGAGCAGTTCTTC
CASSSLAVPYNEQFF
>17|TRBJ2-1|TRBD2|-|TRBV4-3
TGCGCCAGCAGCCGTAGGACTAGCGGGAGAGGCTACAATGAGCAGTTCTTC
CASSRRTSGRGYNEQFF
>13|TRBJ2-2|-|-|TRBV9
TGTGCCAGCAGCGTAGCTACGAACGGGGAGCTGTTTTTT
CASSVATNGELFF
>11|TRBJ1-1|-|-|TRBV30
TGTGCCTGGAGCCTCAGGACTGAAGCTTTCTTT
CAWSLRTEAFF
>15|TRBJ2-3|-|once|TRBV6-5
TGTGCCAGCAGTTACTTGGAGGGCAGCACAGATACGCAGTATTTT
CASSYLEGSTDTQYF